This T cell receptor beta chain was retrieved from a study of cytomegalovirus exposure and HLA in healthy donors. Germline V CDR1 and CDR2: MGHRA, YSYEKL. The CDR3 length is 13 residues. PCR amplification relied on 60 Vbeta primers (plus 13 Jbeta primers). Profiling relied on immunoSEQ multiplex PCR, and the TCRdb table lists in-frame clones only, not all of them. The repertoire holds some 140,000 clones, with roughly 80% as singletons. Whole-study results and caveats: A later analysis reportedly found fewer N-insertions in an Asian-associated ancestry cluster than the approximately 730-donor mean.

To note about this clone: Its target is not known. At one end, the junction sequence differs from germline, possibly due to a read error.

This cohort consisted of healthy bone marrow donors. This chain joins TRBV4-1 and TRBJ2-2; 8 positions match TRBD1. Sequenced sample: PBMCs. The sequence came from a young man in good health and CMV-seronegative. The CDR3 sequence: CASSEDRGRELFF. The CDR3 DNA is TGCGCCAGCAGCGAAGACAGGGGCAGGGAGCTGTTTTTT.